A single T cell receptor (beta chain) is shown here with its context. Its antigen remains unidentified. One end of the junction is discordant with germline, which a read error may explain. These data belong to a study of regulatory T cells in long-lasting Graves disease. This CDR3 is 13 amino acids long. Germline V CDR1 and CDR2: MNHNS, SASEGT. Combining iRepertoire HTBI primers with Arm-PCR of CDR3 regions, the authors built TCR beta libraries. MiXCR, run by TCRdb on the multiplex PCR reads, gives a single entry per CDR3 protein. The sample holds 350,000 to 450,000 distinct CDR3 sequences, 15% seen once. Time point defined: newly diagnosed GD, antithyroid drugs for less than 3 months. Researchers made the TCR library from RNA that was extracted from PBMCs. Whole-study findings and limits: Repertoires from persistent disease leaned toward TRBV28, TRBJ1-2 and TRBJ2-5. Newly diagnosed Graves' patients had higher TCR diversity than persistent ones.

These data are also associated with another study on T cells in Graves' hyperthyroidism and ophthalmopathy. That publication notes: Graves' hyperthyroidism qualified as stable when ophthalmopathy did not progress within 18 months. Blood held most thyroid clonotypes expanded above 0.001 frequency.

This sequence joins TRBV6-1 and TRBJ2-5; D ambiguous. The receptor was derived from a woman in her twenties or thirties with Graves disease. The material sequenced was peripheral blood mononuclear cells (PBMCs), taken at new diagnosis, from a patient treated with antithyroid drugs. DNA for the CDR3: TGTACCAGCAGTGAAGCGCTAGTCGGGACCCAGTACTTC. Protein: CTSSEALVGTQYF.